This T cell receptor (beta chain) stems from a study of control samples from healthy donors and cancer patients. Method: immunoSEQ multiplex PCR; TCRdb's copy keeps in-frame clones and lacks some. The sample holds approximately 150,000 clones; 85% to 90% are singletons and the top ten take under 2%. Germline values: CDR1 MNHNS, CDR2 SASEGT. The V end lost 2 bases, the J end lost 5 bases, and 12 bases lay between the germline ends. This CDR3 spans 15 amino acids. This rearrangement joins TRBV6-1 to TRBJ1-4; no reliable D call. The sequencing sample was made of blood. This TCR was recovered from a man aged 18 to 30 in good health. CDR3 nucleotides: TGTGCCAGCAGTGAACAGGCAGGAGGGAATGAAAAACTGTTTTTT. Residues: CASSEQAGGNEKLFF.